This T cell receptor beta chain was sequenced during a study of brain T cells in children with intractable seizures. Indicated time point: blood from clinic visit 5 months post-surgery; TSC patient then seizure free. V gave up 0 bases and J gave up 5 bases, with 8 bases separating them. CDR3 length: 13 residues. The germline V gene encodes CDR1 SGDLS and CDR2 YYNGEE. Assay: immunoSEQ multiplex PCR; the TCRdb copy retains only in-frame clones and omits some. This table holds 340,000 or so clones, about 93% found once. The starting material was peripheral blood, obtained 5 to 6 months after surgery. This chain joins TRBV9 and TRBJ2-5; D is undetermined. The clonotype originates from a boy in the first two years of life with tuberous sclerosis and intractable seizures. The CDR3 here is CASSVVSSETQYF. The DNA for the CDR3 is TGTGCCAGCAGCGTAGTGAGTTCGGAGACCCAGTACTTC.